The clone carrying this T cell receptor (beta chain) was detected a few times. Per the study methods: It was from reference gene primer amplification that nucleated cell counts were estimated. Here immunoSEQ multiplex PCR was the method, and the copy in TCRdb shows in-frame clones only, minus some. The V and J calls and clone size are taken from that table; D and trimming were inferred from the DNA. The table includes 40,000 to 60,000 clones, around 68% detected once. The data stem from a study of blood T cell repertoires in COVID-19. Study information: Acute and convalescent COVID-19 specimens originated in the United States, Italy and Spain. Sources were T cells, B-cell-depleted T cells, or PBMCs; the material itself was cDNA or gDNA.

The germline V gene has CDR1 MGHRA and CDR2 YSYEKL. The CDR3 is 16 amino acids. Between the trimmed V and J ends, which lost 0 bases and 0 bases, there was a span of 11 bases. The chain has TRBV4-1 and TRBJ1-1, with D unclear. The sequence came from a woman in her 70s with acute or convalescent COVID-19. Sequenced: peripheral blood. The DNA for the CDR3 is TGCGCCAGCAGCCAAGATGAGGGCAGGATGAACACTGAAGCTTTCTTT. It specifies CASSQDEGRMNTEAFF.